This TCR beta chain was observed in a study of blood T cell repertoires in COVID-19. On the study more broadly: There were acute and convalescent COVID-19 samples, and they came from the United States, Italy and Spain.

The V and J ends lost 4 bases and 5 bases, in that order; junction bases with no gene match: 9. The CDR3 totals 15 residues. Germline V lookup: CDR1 SGHDT, CDR2 YYEEEE. Original data processing: Reference gene primers were amplified, and this amplification served to estimate nucleated cell counts. Some clones are missing from TCRdb's copy, which holds only in-frame ones; the method was immunoSEQ multiplex PCR. V, J and clone size were drawn from that table, and D and trimming were deduced from the DNA. Counted here are 400,000 or so clones, about 88% occurring once; the ten biggest clones make up approximately 2.9%.

Input material: peripheral blood. The V call is TRBV5-6, the J call TRBJ2-7, with 10 bases identical to TRBD2. The receptor comes from a human donor in a cohort sampled during active COVID-19. The CDR3 loop reads CASSHVSGRQDEQYF. CDR3 bases: TGTGCCAGCAGCCATGTTAGCGGGAGGCAAGACGAGCAGTACTTC.